This TCR beta chain was sequenced during a study of cytomegalovirus exposure and HLA in healthy donors (dated by TCRdb to the late 2010s). Context from the whole study: An earlier analysis of under 600 of the donors reported approximately 290 Gb of sequence data and 117 million unique TCR beta sequences from about 180 million T cells. Approximately 330 gigabases of sequencing data and approximately 92 million unique TCR sequences made up an early release that covered several hundred HLA-typed donors. Among the roughly 430 genotyped donors, approximately 76% belonged to the genetic ancestry cluster associated with self-reported Caucasian donors. The aim of the study was to test whether cataloging public T cell receptors could identify signatures of past pathogen exposure. Using immunosequencing, the study profiled T cell repertoires from 500 to 800 subjects and related those repertoires to cytomegalovirus serostatus. Besides the first cohort of roughly 700 subjects, a separate validation cohort made up of over 100 different subjects was used. To predict cytomegalovirus infection status, the study combined high-throughput TCR immunosequencing, statistical association of individual TCRs with disease status, and machine learning. A later analysis re-analyzed previously published TCR beta repertoires from 660 or so donors and added high-resolution HLA genotyping to study TCR occurrence patterns. Rather than using new phenotypic data, the later analysis identified candidate immune exposures from TCR beta sequences and from how often those sequences occurred across donors. In an earlier analysis of 587 of the donors, high-throughput TCR beta sequencing was used to judge whether each TCR beta V gene segment behaved as functional or pseudogenic. Donor age, sex, ethnicity and CMV serostatus were compiled together with the repertoire data. A later genetic analysis used genome-wide SNP genotypes for about 65% of the 666 donors, treating that subset as a discovery cohort. All discovery cohort repertoires had been generated using a single sequencing platform. Both class I and class II loci were covered by HLA typing, at four-digit resolution. Typing coverage differed by locus: A, B, C, DRB1 and DQB1 were typed in about 629-640 donors, DQA1 in about 500, DPA1 in roughly 590, and DPB1 in around 440. Roughly 5 DR-DQ haplotypes were handled as single units for association and clustering because linkage in the cohort was strong. On average, 235,054 unique TCR beta nucleotide sequences were sequenced per donor among about 400 genotyped donors of the cohort, with roughly 18% of those sequences being non-productive.

The research as a whole found: A cluster of highly shared sequence variants was judged likely to represent a technical artifact of the sequencing pipeline. Sequencing depth was assumed to be roughly uniform across donors in the presence/absence analyses, though that assumption may not hold. The classifier was reported to diagnose cytomegalovirus status with high specificity and sensitivity in both the original cohort and the validation cohort. A later analysis found that most CMV-associated TCR beta chains appeared HLA-restricted, with HLA associations seemingly driven largely by CMV exposure. In a later analysis, TCR association rates were found to vary across HLA loci, with the most associated TCRs seen for DRB1 alleles and the fewest for HLA-C alleles. The earlier analysis of approximately 560 of the donors excluded 15 to 20 rarely observed V segments, including chromosome 9 orphons, because counts were too low. Strong co-occurrence of HLA alleles, especially DR and DQ, made assigning TCR associations to individual alleles difficult. Only TCR beta chains were sequenced in this cohort, and the absence of alpha or paired-chain data limited detectable features. Several of the top co-occurrence clusters appeared to be linked to parvovirus B19, influenza, CMV and Epstein-Barr virus, according to a later analysis. In an earlier analysis of some 640 of the donors, most TCR beta V segments were observed in productive rearrangements about 87% or about 30% of the time, broadly matching IMGT annotations. A total of 150 to 200 TCR beta chains were listed by the study as associated with cytomegalovirus. CMV serostatus was the only immune exposure information available for the cohort. At a false discovery rate of 0.05, a later analysis linked under 20,000 TCR beta sequences to specific HLA alleles. According to a later genetic analysis, donors in an Asian-associated ancestry cluster had fewer N-insertions in productive TCRs than the approximately 650-donor mean. A further reported finding was that TCR beta sequences accurately predicted the HLA-A and HLA-B alleles for most subjects in the first cohort. In a later genetic analysis, a missense DCLRE1C variant was associated with V-gene and J-gene trimming of TCR beta chains, and the association was replicated in an independent cohort. Correlated functional status among segregating V segments might be attributable to linkage disequilibrium, but an unknown experimental factor could not be ruled out. Some IMGT-functional V segments, including TRBV6-2 and TRBV6-3, could not be told apart with the 87-base-pair reads, so those segments were excluded. Because HLA typing was missing for some donors at each locus, association tests included only the typed subset. Most TCR sequences were observed very rarely across donors, whereas some public TCRs were present in many individuals. It was suggested by the authors that the approach could potentially be generalized to other disease states and immunological phenotypes. In a later analysis, HLA-associated TCR beta chains were found to be more clonally expanded and to have lower generation probabilities than equally common non-associated chains. In vitro tests confirmed that a few of the cytomegalovirus-associated TCR beta chains recognize cytomegalovirus antigens.

Libraries were prepared through the immunoSEQ multiplex PCR assay. For the multiplex PCR, a mixture combining 60 forward primers for TCR Vbeta segments and 13 reverse primers for TCR Jbeta segments was used. The CDR3 region of rearranged TCR beta genes was amplified from genomic DNA with a multiplex PCR assay. The Illumina HiSeq System was used to sequence the amplified TCR beta libraries as 87-base-pair reads. Processing in the source paper ran as follows. Across the roughly 600 repertoires, a later analysis counted 80 million or so unique TCR beta chains, roughly 11 million of which were shared by at least two donors. To remove PCR and sequencing errors, raw reads were error-corrected and collapsed into unique sequences using a nearest-neighbor algorithm that merged closely related sequences. To assign V, D and J gene segments, CDR3 sequences were aligned to IMGT reference sequences. For a sequence to be retained, a match of at least six nucleotides was required to both a V gene segment and a J gene segment. A rearrangement counted as productive if the CDR3 had no stop codons and remained in frame with V and J, and every other rearrangement counted as non-productive. CDR3 was defined by IMGT convention, running from the second conserved V-encoded cysteine to the conserved J-encoded phenylalanine. The earlier analysis of about 530 of the donors excluded any sequence lacking an unambiguous match to a single V gene segment. An earlier analysis of under 750 of the donors called V segments functional above 56.7% productive rearrangements and segregating when the between-donor standard deviation exceeded 5%. To diagnose cytomegalovirus status from the catalog of TCR beta chain sequences, a statistical classification framework was built. In a later analysis, TCR nucleotide sequences were compared against IMGT/GENE-DB human TR gene sequences so that V and J genes could be assigned. Using the TCRdist pipeline, a later analysis assigned CDR3 sequences along with most-parsimonious VDJ recombination scenarios. In a later analysis, each TCR beta chain was defined by its CDR3 amino acid sequence together with its V-gene family, and reads without a unique V-gene family were excluded. To address suspected cross-contamination and a sequencing artifact, a later analysis removed under 600 highly shared, low-generation-probability nucleotide sequences. In a later analysis, a clonal expansion index was calculated for each public chain from normalized within-repertoire ranks of inferred template counts. In a later analysis, generation probabilities were computed with a VDJ recombination model fitted to out-of-frame rearrangements, and the resulting probabilities were checked against IGoR. A later analysis scored TCR-TCR, TCR-HLA and TCR-CMV co-occurrence with hypergeometric tests, applying a repertoire-size bias correction to TCR pairs. In a later analysis, false discovery rates were estimated by permuting HLA or CMV assignments 20 times. In a later analysis, co-occurring TCRs were grouped using DBSCAN, and TCRdist sequence similarity was added for clustering within HLA-allele-positive subsets. Repertoires with fewer than 30,000 or more than 120,000 public chains, plus five repertoires with anomalous nucleotide sharing, were excluded from co-occurrence clustering. In TCRdb, the immuneACCESS table is reduced to in-frame sequences with V and J assigned. These tables do not hold every clone; where another copy was compared, an unresolved V gene accounts for under half, and the others remain unexplained. That table gives V, J and clone size, and the DNA gave D and trimming. A total of 110,000 or so clones appear in this sample, nearly 15% of them only once. The top ten clones comprise 0.83% of the sample.

The CDR3 runs 15 amino acids, cysteine and phenylalanine included. The entry retains the CDR3 DNA only, 45 bases that are in frame from base 1. The germline V gene specifies MGHDK as CDR1 and SYGVNS as CDR2. Clipping removes 4 bases from V and 4 bases from J, with 9 as the unmatched junction base count. The cohort was made up of 500 to 850 healthy bone marrow donors. At the time of sampling, all cohort members were nominally healthy, though unrecorded immune exposures were likely present. The donor tested CMV seronegative, placing the donor among the 352 seronegative members of the cohort. A peripheral blood sample was collected from each donor, and TCR beta sequencing was performed on peripheral blood mononuclear cells. The Qiagen DNeasy Blood Extraction Kit was used to extract genomic DNA from the blood cell samples. Comments on this clone: Its antigen is unknown. Per-base quality was not reported, and no clone a single base away is much larger than it.

The chain uses TRBV25-1 and TRBJ2-7; 8 bases in between match TRBD1. Sequenced: PBMCs. This TCR derives from a female donor in good health and CMV-seronegative. The nucleotides read TGTGCCAGCAGTGTTGGACAGGGTATGCTATACGAGCAGTACTTC. The encoded protein is CASSVGQGMLYEQYF.